The 14 T cell receptor beta chains presented below share a single source sample, sequenced in a study of IL-17A CD8 T cells in psoriatic arthritis synovium. After roughly 1.5 hours of PMA and ionomycin stimulation, cells were labeled by IL-17A and IFNgamma secretion assays. The synovial fluid came from psoriatic arthritis joints with active inflammation. Measured with immunoSEQ multiplex PCR; TCRdb has only the in-frame clones, and not every one. The sample holds approximately 2,200 clones, approximately 67% seen once. The specimen sequenced was IFN-gamma+ CD8+ T cells from synovial fluid. Subset here: IL-17A-IFNgamma+ memory CD8+ (Tc1) cells. Every receptor here comes from a human donor with psoriatic arthritis.

This clone was seen just once. This rearrangement joins TRBV19 to TRBJ2-7; D unclear. Deletions cut 5 bases from V and 6 bases from J, with 23 bases between. The germline CDR1 and CDR2 sequences are LNHDA and SQIVND (reference sequence). CDR3 length equals 16 residues. The CDR3 region is CASSGFAPIESGEQYF. The CDR3 DNA follows: TGTGCCAGTAGTGGTTTCGCTCCCATCGAATCGGGCGAGCAGTACTTC.

The chain employs TRBV5-1 and TRBJ2-7; D may be TRBD2 (7 bases). The CDR3 is 14 residues long. Trimming stripped 0 bases from V and 7 bases from J, with 14 bases between. Germline CDR1 and CDR2: SGHRS and YFSETQ. The CDR3 sequence: CASSLDGGAREQYF. The CDR3 region has the DNA TGCGCCAGCAGCTTGGATGGGGGGGCGAGGGAGCAGTACTTC. Looking up the rest from reference TRBV5-1 and TRBJ2-7 gives the full variable domain: KAGVTQTPRYLIKTRGQQVTLSCSPISGHRSVSWYQQTPGQGLQFLFEYFSETQRNKGNFPGRFSGRQFSNSRSEMNVSTLELGDSALYLCASSLDGGAREQYFGPGTRLTVT.

This clone has a handful of counts. V gene TRBV25-1 combines with J gene TRBJ1-2; D unresolved. V was trimmed by 7 bases and J by 7 bases, leaving 10 bases between them. CDR3 length: 11 residues. The germline V gene has CDR1 MGHDK and CDR2 SYGVNS. The CDR3 is CASNSFGGYTF. The CDR3 DNA is TGTGCCAGCAACAGCTTTGGTGGCTACACCTTC.

This clone was found once. V is TRBV5-5 and J is TRBJ1-1, with D possibly being TRBD1 (5 bases). V lost 2 bases, J lost 5 bases, and 10 bases lay in between. The CDR3 totals 13 residues. CDR1 is SGHKS and CDR2 is YYEKEE in the germline V gene (reference sequence). CDR3 protein: CASSFSGWTEAFF. The CDR3 DNA sequence: TGTGCCAGCAGCTTTTCAGGGTGGACTGAAGCTTTCTTT. Full variable domain (remainder filled in from reference TRBV5-5 and TRBJ1-1): DAGVTQSPTHLIKTRGQQVTLRCSPISGHKSVSWYQQVLGQGPQFIFQYYEKEERGRGNFPDRFSARQFPNYSSELNVNALLLGDSALYLCASSFSGWTEAFFGQGTRLTVV.

This chain connects TRBV19 to TRBJ2-1; no firm D call. Germline CDR1 and CDR2: LNHDA and SQIVND (reference sequence). This CDR3 spans 13 amino acids. Trimming cost V 6 bases and J 7 bases, with 13 bases left between them. CDR3 sequence: CASSSNRMNEQFF. The CDR3 nucleotides are TGTGCCAGTAGCTCGAACAGAATGAATGAGCAGTTCTTC.

The chain recombines TRBV7-9 with TRBJ1-2; 8 bases map to TRBD1. V lost 5 bases and J lost 3; bases outside the gene matches: 5. The CDR3 extends over 14 amino acids. The germline CDR1 and CDR2 sequences are SEHNR and FQNEAQ (reference sequence). The CDR3 protein is CASSPGTGYYGYTF. The CDR3, as DNA: TGTGCCAGCAGCCCCGGGACAGGCTACTATGGCTACACCTTC.

This clone was detected a few times. The chain links TRBV2 to TRBJ1-1, with 7 bases matching TRBD1. This CDR3 has 15 amino acids. Germline CDR1 reads SNHLY; CDR2 reads FYNNEI. Trimming at V came to 4 bases and at J to 3 bases, leaving 8 bases not matched to a gene. This CDR3 is CASSASQGLYTEAFF. For the CDR3, the DNA is TGTGCCAGCAGTGCTTCACAGGGGTTGTACACTGAAGCTTTCTTT.

V and J are TRBV5-6 and TRBJ2-1; a possible D gene is TRBD1 (6 bases). This CDR3 is built from 14 residues. Germline V gene sequence: CDR1 SGHDT, CDR2 YYEEEE. V lost 6 bases, J lost 4 bases, and 14 bases lay in between. CDR3 sequence: CASNPHGQYNEQFF. The DNA for the CDR3 is TGTGCCAGCAACCCTCACGGACAGTACAATGAGCAGTTCTTC.

This clone came up a few times. CDR3 coding DNA: TGTGCCAGCTCACCAAAGGGGCTGGGAGATACGCAGTATTTT. Its translation is CASSPKGLGDTQYF. The chain couples TRBV18 to TRBJ2-3; D is possibly TRBD1 (5 bases). Germline V CDR1 and CDR2: KGHSH, LQKENI. Trimming removed 2 bases from V and 5 bases from J, with 11 bases in between. The CDR3 consists of 14 residues.

CDR3 DNA sequence: TGTGCCAGCAGTTACTCTTACACAATGTACTCCTACGAGCAGTACTTC. Protein product: CASSYSYTMYSYEQYF. V is TRBV6-5 and J is TRBJ2-7, with D unclear. Germline V gene sequence: CDR1 MNHEY, CDR2 SVGAGI. Trimming stripped 0 bases from V and 0 bases from J, with 12 bases between. This CDR3 is built from 16 residues.

The gene calls are TRBV7-9 and TRBJ1-1, with D unclear. Trimming cost V 3 bases and J 6 bases, with 5 bases left between them. The CDR3 is made up of 11 amino acids. Germline V gene data show CDR1 as SEHNR and CDR2 as FQNEAQ (reference sequence). The DNA for the CDR3 is TGTGCCAGCAGCTTCGTGCCTGAAGCTTTCTTT. Translated: CASSFVPEAFF.

The chain couples TRBV5-4 to TRBJ1-4; 7 bases map to TRBD1. Trimming took 4 bases from V and 5 from J; bases not matched to a gene: 5. Looked up from germline, CDR1 is SGHNT and CDR2 is YYREEE (reference sequence). The CDR3 spans 14 residues. The CDR3 DNA sequence: TGTGCCAGCAGCCAGGACAGGCGGAATGAAAAACTGTTTTTT. Its protein product is CASSQDRRNEKLFF.

The chain recombines TRBV27 with TRBJ2-3; 7 nucleotides align to TRBD1. There are 15 residues in the CDR3. Germline trimming cut 4 bases from V and 5 bases from J; bases unmatched to any gene: 9. CDR1 MNHEY and CDR2 SMNVEV come from the germline V gene (reference sequence). The chain's CDR3 is CASSSDAQGKDTQYF. In nucleotides, the CDR3 is TGTGCCAGCAGTTCAGACGCACAGGGGAAAGATACGCAGTATTTT.

This clone was seen a handful of times. The chain employs TRBV10-3 and TRBJ1-5; D gene unclear. CDR1 and CDR2 (germline): ENHRY, SYGVKD. CDR3 length equals 15 residues. V lost 3 bases to trimming and J lost 4 bases, with 13 bases between them. The CDR3 sequence is CAISDSDNLNQPQHF. The CDR3 coding sequence is TGTGCCATCAGTGACTCAGACAACCTTAATCAGCCCCAGCATTTT.